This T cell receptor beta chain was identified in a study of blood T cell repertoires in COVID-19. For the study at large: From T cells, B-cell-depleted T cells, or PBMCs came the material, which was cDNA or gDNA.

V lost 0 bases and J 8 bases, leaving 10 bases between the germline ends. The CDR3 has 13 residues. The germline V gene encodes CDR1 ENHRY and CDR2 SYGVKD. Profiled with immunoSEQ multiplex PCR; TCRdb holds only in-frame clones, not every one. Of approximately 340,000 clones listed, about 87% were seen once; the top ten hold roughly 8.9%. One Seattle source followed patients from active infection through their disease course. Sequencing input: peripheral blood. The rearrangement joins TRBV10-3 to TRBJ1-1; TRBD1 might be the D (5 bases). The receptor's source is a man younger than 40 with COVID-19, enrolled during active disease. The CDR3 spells CAISESGVLEAFF. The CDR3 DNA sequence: TGTGCCATCAGTGAGTCAGGGGTTCTCGAAGCTTTCTTT.